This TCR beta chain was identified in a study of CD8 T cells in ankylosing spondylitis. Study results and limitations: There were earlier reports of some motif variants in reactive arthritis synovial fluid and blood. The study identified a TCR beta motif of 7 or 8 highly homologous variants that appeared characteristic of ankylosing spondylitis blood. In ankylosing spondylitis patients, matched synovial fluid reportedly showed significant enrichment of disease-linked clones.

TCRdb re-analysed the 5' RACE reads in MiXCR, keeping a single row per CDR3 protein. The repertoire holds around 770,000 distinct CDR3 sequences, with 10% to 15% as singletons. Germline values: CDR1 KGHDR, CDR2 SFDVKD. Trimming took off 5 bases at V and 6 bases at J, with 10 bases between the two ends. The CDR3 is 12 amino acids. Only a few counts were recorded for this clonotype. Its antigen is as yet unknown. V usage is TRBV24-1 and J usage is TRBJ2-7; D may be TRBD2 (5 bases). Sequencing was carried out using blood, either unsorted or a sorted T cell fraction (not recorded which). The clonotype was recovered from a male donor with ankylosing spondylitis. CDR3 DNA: TGTGCCACCAGTGGGGCGGGCAGCGAGCAGTACTTC. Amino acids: CATSGAGSEQYF.